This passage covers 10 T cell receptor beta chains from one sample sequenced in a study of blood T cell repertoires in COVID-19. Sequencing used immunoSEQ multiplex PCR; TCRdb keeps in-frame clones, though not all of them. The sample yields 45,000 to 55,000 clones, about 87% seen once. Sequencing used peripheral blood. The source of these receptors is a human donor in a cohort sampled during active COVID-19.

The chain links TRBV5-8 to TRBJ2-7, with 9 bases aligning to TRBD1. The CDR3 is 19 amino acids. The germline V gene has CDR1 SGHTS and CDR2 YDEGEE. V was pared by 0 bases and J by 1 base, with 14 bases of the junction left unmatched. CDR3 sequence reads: CASSLALGTGSPSSYEQYF. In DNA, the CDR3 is TGTGCCAGCAGCTTGGCACTAGGGACAGGGAGCCCCAGTTCCTACGAGCAGTACTTC.

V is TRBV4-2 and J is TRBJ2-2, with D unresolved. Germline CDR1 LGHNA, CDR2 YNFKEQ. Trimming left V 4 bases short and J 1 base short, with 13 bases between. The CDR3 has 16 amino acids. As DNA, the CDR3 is TGTGCCAGCAGCCTGAGCGAGTCTAAGAACACCGGGGAGCTGTTTTTT. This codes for CASSLSESKNTGELFF.

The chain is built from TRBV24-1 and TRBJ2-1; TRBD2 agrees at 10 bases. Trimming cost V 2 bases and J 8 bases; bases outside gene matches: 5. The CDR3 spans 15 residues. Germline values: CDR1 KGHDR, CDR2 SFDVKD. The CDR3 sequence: CATSDSASGSDEQFF. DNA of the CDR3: TGTGCCACCAGTGATTCGGCTAGCGGGAGCGATGAGCAGTTCTTC.

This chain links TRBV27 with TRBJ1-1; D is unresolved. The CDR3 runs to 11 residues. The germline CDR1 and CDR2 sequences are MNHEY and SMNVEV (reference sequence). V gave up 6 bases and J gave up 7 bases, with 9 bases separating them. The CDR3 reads CASRLYGEAFF. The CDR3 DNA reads TGTGCCAGCAGGCTTTACGGTGAAGCTTTCTTT.

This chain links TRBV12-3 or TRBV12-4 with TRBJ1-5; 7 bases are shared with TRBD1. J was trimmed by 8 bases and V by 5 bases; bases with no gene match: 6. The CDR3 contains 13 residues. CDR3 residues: CASSRDRDEPQHF. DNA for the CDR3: TGTGCCAGCAGTCGAGACAGGGACGAGCCCCAGCATTTT.

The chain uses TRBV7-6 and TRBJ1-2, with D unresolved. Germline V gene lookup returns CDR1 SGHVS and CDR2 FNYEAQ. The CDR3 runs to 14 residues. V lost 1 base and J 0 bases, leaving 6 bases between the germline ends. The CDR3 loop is CASSLGRANYGYTF. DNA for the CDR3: TGTGCCAGCAGCTTAGGGAGAGCTAACTATGGCTACACCTTC.

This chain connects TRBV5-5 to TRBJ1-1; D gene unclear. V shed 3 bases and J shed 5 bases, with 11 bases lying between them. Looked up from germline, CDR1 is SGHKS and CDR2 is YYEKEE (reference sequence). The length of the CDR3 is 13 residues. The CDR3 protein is CASSSSSRTEAFF. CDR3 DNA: TGTGCCAGCAGCTCCTCGTCTCGTACTGAAGCTTTCTTT.

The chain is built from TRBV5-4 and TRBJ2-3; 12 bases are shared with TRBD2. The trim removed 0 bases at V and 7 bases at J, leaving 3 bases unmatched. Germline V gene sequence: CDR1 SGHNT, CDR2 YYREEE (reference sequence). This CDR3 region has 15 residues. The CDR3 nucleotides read TGTGCCAGCAGCTTGGGTGGACTAGCGGGACATACGCAGTATTTT. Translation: CASSLGGLAGHTQYF.

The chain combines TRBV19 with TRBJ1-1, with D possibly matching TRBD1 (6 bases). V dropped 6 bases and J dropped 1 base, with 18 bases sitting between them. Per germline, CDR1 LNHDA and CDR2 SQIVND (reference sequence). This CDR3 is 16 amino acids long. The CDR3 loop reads CASSRGVQGANTEAFF. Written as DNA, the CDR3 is TGTGCCAGTAGCCGTGGCGTACAGGGAGCGAACACTGAAGCTTTCTTT.

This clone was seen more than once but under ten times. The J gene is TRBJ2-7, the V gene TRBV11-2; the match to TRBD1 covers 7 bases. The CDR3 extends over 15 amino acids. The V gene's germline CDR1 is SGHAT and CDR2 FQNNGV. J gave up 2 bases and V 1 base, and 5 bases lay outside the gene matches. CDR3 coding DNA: TGTGCCAGCAGCTTAGTTGCTCAGGGGGCCTACGAGCAGTACTTC. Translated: CASSLVAQGAYEQYF. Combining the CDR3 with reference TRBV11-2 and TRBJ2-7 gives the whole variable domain EAGVAQSPRYKIIEKRQSVAFWCNPISGHATLYWYQQILGQGPKLLIQFQNNGVVDDSQLPKDRFSAERLKGVDSTLKIQPAKLEDSAVYLCASSLVAQGAYEQYFGPGTRLTVT.